What follows describes a single T cell receptor (beta chain). Its target is unknown. With the ViraFEST assay, the study expanded antigen-specific CD4+ T cells using viral peptide pools, then sequenced them. Isolation of CD4+ T cells took place after about nine days of culture. All participants had two doses of either the BNT162b2 or mRNA-1273 vaccine. Germline CDR1 is SNHLY and CDR2 is FYNNEI. V shed 4 bases and J 6 bases; nucleotides not matched to a gene: 1. The CDR3 totals 14 residues. These data are taken from a study of vaccination effects on CD4 cells after COVID-19. This table comes from immunoSEQ multiplex PCR, and its TCRdb copy is limited to in-frame clones, with some not included. The table includes 9,500 to 15,000 clones, roughly 70% detected once.

The V and J genes are TRBV2 and TRBJ2-2, with TRBD1 matching 11 bases. The sequence came from a human donor who received a COVID-19 vaccine. Sequences were derived from CD4+ T cells from PBMCs cultured with SARS-CoV-2 spike peptides, sampled after COVID-19 vaccination. CDR3 bases: TGTGCCAGCAGTGGGGACAGGGGGGCCGGGGAGCTGTTTTTT. Translated, it gives CASSGDRGAGELFF.